This TCR beta chain emerged from a study of PD-1 blockade in classical Hodgkin lymphoma. Study findings and constraints: The causes of the repertoire differences, possibly disease activity or prior therapy, remain undefined. Reported baseline diversity: healthy donors highest, relapsed/refractory patients lowest.

With regard to this clone: As yet, its antigen is unknown.

Repertoires were generated with immunoSEQ multiplex PCR, while TCRdb's copy carries only in-frame clones and drops some. Of over 14,000 clones listed, approximately 90% are singletons. Sample time point: newly diagnosed, previously untreated cHL patient sample. Thawed PBMCs were subjected to magnetic negative selection, which yielded isolated CD8+ T cells. Specimen: CD8+ T cells from blood. This clonotype was obtained from a human donor with classical Hodgkin lymphoma.

The CDR3 loop reads CASRGNEGPYNEQFF. The CDR3 DNA sequence: TGTGCCAGCAGGGGTAATGAGGGTCCCTACAATGAGCAGTTCTTC. The J gene is TRBJ2-1, the V gene TRBV6-6; TRBD2 might be the D (5 bases). CDR3 length equals 15 residues. Germline V CDR1 and CDR2: MNHNY, SVGAGI (reference sequence). V dropped 6 bases and J dropped 2 bases, with 14 bases sitting between them.